Shown below are 18 T cell receptor beta chains from a single sample sequenced in a study of beta chain features in type 1 diabetes. Expressed TCRB transcripts were sequenced, since all the RNA that had been isolated was reverse transcribed. The assay was immunoSEQ multiplex PCR, and TCRdb's table has in-frame clones only and misses some. Seen here are tens of thousands of clones, around three fifths observed once, and the top ten hold roughly 2%. The sequencing input was Tregs from blood. The receptors come from a woman aged 18-29 years in good health.

CDR3 bases: TGCGCCAGCAGCCCGGATCCAGACAGGGGTAATGAGCAGTTCTTC. Translated, it gives CASSPDPDRGNEQFF. The V call is TRBV5-1, the J call TRBJ2-1; 8 nucleotides align to TRBD1. The CDR3 spans 15 residues. Germline CDR1 is SGHRS and CDR2 is YFSETQ. V trimming: 4 bases; J trimming: 7 bases; junction bases outside the gene matches: 10.

This chain joins TRBV9 and TRBJ2-1; D perhaps matches TRBD2 (5 bases). Looked up from germline, CDR1 is SGDLS and CDR2 is YYNGEE. The CDR3 is made up of 17 amino acids. V was cut by 4 bases and J by 5 bases, with 22 bases left in between. The CDR3, as DNA: TGTGCCAGCAGCCACCCACTAGGGAAGGAGTGGCACAATGAGCAGTTCTTC. It is translated as CASSHPLGKEWHNEQFF.

This clone was observed a few times. The J gene is TRBJ2-6, the V gene TRBV7-9; D is unresolved. Germline CDR1 is SEHNR and CDR2 is FQNEAQ (reference sequence). CDR3 length: 15 residues. The V and J ends lost 4 bases and 0 bases respectively, with 7 bases between them. CDR3 nucleotide sequence: TGTGCCAGCAGCTGGAGCAACTCTGGGGCCAACGTCCTGACTTTC. Translating it yields CASSWSNSGANVLTF.

The rearrangement joins TRBV18 to TRBJ1-1; D is possibly TRBD1 (6 bases). The germline gives CDR1 KGHSH, CDR2 LQKENI. Trimming left V 3 bases short and J 2 bases short, with 13 bases between. This CDR3 comprises 15 residues. CDR3 sequence: CASSPKGGDNTEAFF. The CDR3 DNA follows: TGTGCCAGCTCACCGAAGGGGGGGGATAACACTGAAGCTTTCTTT.

This clone showed up just a few times. This chain links TRBV18 with TRBJ2-6, with D unclear. The CDR3 covers 16 residues. Per the germline V gene, CDR1 is KGHSH and CDR2 is LQKENI. Trimming took 4 bases from V and 0 from J, leaving 10 bases between them. The CDR3: CASSLSSGSGANVLTF. CDR3 nucleotide sequence: TGTGCCAGCTCACTCTCCTCAGGCTCTGGGGCCAACGTCCTGACTTTC.

This chain uses TRBV9 with TRBJ2-4; 7 bases match TRBD1. CDR1 is SGDLS, CDR2 YYNGEE, per germline. After removal of 4 bases from V and 7 bases from J, the junction contained 8 bases not matched to a gene. The CDR3 length is 14 residues. CDR3 DNA: TGTGCCAGCAGCCAGGGACAGTTCGAGAACATTCAGTACTTC. Residues: CASSQGQFENIQYF.

J is TRBJ2-3 and V is TRBV5-6; D is unclear. The V gene lost 1 base and the J gene lost 7 bases, with 7 bases spanning the gap. The CDR3 totals 12 residues. In germline, CDR1 is SGHDT, CDR2 YYEEEE. The CDR3 nucleotides read TGTGCCAGCAGCTTGCGAGTATATACGCAGTATTTT. Translating it yields CASSLRVYTQYF. Based on the CDR3 plus reference TRBV5-6 and TRBJ2-3, the full variable domain is DAGVTQSPTHLIKTRGQQVTLRCSPKSGHDTVSWYQQALGQGPQFIFQYYEEEERQRGNFPDRFSGHQFPNYSSELNVNALLLGDSALYLCASSLRVYTQYFGPGTRLTVL.

V and J are TRBV5-1 and TRBJ1-1; tentatively, D is TRBD1 (6 bases). Germline CDR1 and CDR2: SGHRS and YFSETQ. CDR3 length equals 13 residues. V lost 9 bases to trimming and J lost 0 bases, with 12 bases between them. CDR3: CATQTGVNTEAFF. The CDR3 coding sequence is TGCGCCACCCAGACAGGCGTGAACACTGAAGCTTTCTTT.

This sequence joins TRBV2 and TRBJ1-1, with a possible D match to TRBD1 (6 bases). V was pared by 7 bases and J by 1 base, with 10 bases between. The CDR3 covers 13 residues. From germline, CDR1 is SNHLY and CDR2 FYNNEI. In DNA form, the CDR3 reads TGTGCCAGCACCGGACAGCGGAACACTGAAGCTTTCTTT. Translation gives CASTGQRNTEAFF.

This chain joins TRBV5-1 and TRBJ2-3, with TRBD2 matching over 9 bases. V was clipped by 0 bases and J by 4 bases; unmatched bases: 3. This CDR3 has 15 residues. Per the germline V gene, CDR1 is SGHRS and CDR2 is YFSETQ. CDR3 bases: TGCGCCAGCAGCTTGGTGGCGGGAGGGGCAGATACGCAGTATTTT. As protein: CASSLVAGGADTQYF.

The V and J genes are TRBV19 and TRBJ2-7, with TRBD2 matching over 7 bases. Germline CDR1 and CDR2: LNHDA and SQIVND (reference sequence). This CDR3 has 16 residues. Trimming cost V 10 bases and J 0 bases; bases outside gene matches: 15. Here the CDR3 DNA reads TGTGCCACCCAGTCTTTGGGGGGGGACGGCTCCTACGAGCAGTACTTC. As protein: CATQSLGGDGSYEQYF.

This clone was observed a handful of times. The chain uses TRBV10-3 and TRBJ1-5, with 8 bases matching TRBD1. Germline V lookup: CDR1 ENHRY, CDR2 SYGVKD. V lost 4 bases to trimming and J lost 2 bases; unmatched junction nucleotides: 1. This CDR3 contains 14 residues. The CDR3 sequence is CAISGGQGNQPQHF. The CDR3 nucleotides read TGTGCCATCAGTGGGGGACAGGGCAATCAGCCCCAGCATTTT.

The V and J genes are TRBV5-1 and TRBJ2-2, with 8 nucleotides matching TRBD1. Per germline, CDR1 SGHRS and CDR2 YFSETQ. J lost 6 bases, V lost 0 bases, and 4 bases had no gene match. This CDR3 comprises 15 residues. CDR3 nucleotides: TGCGCCAGCAGCTTGGATCGCAGGGGGCCCGGGGAGCTGTTTTTT. It specifies CASSLDRRGPGELFF.

V and J are TRBV9 and TRBJ1-3, with a tentative D call TRBD1 (6 bases). V was clipped by 0 bases and J by 1 base, with 8 bases between them. The CDR3 runs 15 residues. The germline gives CDR1 SGDLS, CDR2 YYNGEE. CDR3 in DNA: TGTGCCAGCAGCGTAGGGACAGCATCTGGAAACACCATATATTTT. Translated: CASSVGTASGNTIYF.

The chain joins TRBV5-1 to TRBJ1-1; 7 bases align to TRBD1. Per germline, CDR1 SGHRS and CDR2 YFSETQ. V gave up 4 bases and J gave up 0 bases; unmatched junction bases: 6. This CDR3 is built from 15 residues. The chain's CDR3 is CASSRGQLMNTEAFF. In DNA, the CDR3 is TGCGCCAGCAGCAGGGGACAGCTGATGAACACTGAAGCTTTCTTT.

V is TRBV18 and J is TRBJ1-1; the D gene is possibly TRBD1 (5 bases). Germline V gene lookup returns CDR1 KGHSH and CDR2 LQKENI. The V gene lost 6 bases and the J gene lost 4 bases, with 12 bases spanning the gap. The CDR3 has 13 amino acids. CDR3 protein: CASSPGERTEAFF. CDR3 coding DNA: TGTGCCAGCTCCCCGGGGGAACGCACTGAAGCTTTCTTT. The full variable domain, completed using reference TRBV18 and TRBJ1-1, is NAGVMQNPRHLVRRRGQEARLRCSPMKGHSHVYWYRQLPEEGLKFMVYLQKENIIDESGMPKERFSAEFPKEGPSILRIQQVVRGDSAAYFCASSPGERTEAFFGQGTRLTVV.

V and J are TRBV11-2 and TRBJ1-1, with D tentatively TRBD1 (5 bases). This CDR3 comprises 13 residues. Germline assignment: CDR1 SGHAT and CDR2 FQNNGV. V shed 5 bases and J shed 7 bases, with 14 bases lying between them. The CDR3 sequence is CASSLQGTGEAFF. The CDR3 DNA sequence: TGTGCCAGCAGCCTCCAGGGAACCGGTGAAGCTTTCTTT.

This chain connects TRBV11-1 to TRBJ2-1, with TRBD2 matching 9 bases. V lost 5 bases to trimming and J lost 3 bases; unmatched junction nucleotides: 5. CDR3 length: 15 amino acids. Germline CDR1 is SGHAT and CDR2 is FQDESV (reference sequence). The CDR3 DNA reads as TGTGCCAGCAGCCCACTAGCGGGCGACTACAATGAGCAGTTCTTC. This gives the protein CASSPLAGDYNEQFF.